This T cell receptor (beta chain) was retrieved from a study of human T cells and chemical hapten exposure. At the level of the study: The patch tests put 0.01% DPC on the skin of the upper back and were read 6 days later.

TCRdb re-called the RACE reads with MiXCR, one entry per CDR3 protein. The sample lists roughly 88,000 distinct CDR3 sequences; 9.6% were seen once. Germline V CDR1 and CDR2: MGHRA, YSYEKL. The CDR3 extends over 18 amino acids. V dropped 1 base and J dropped 0; count of bases not matched to a gene: 7. Time point denoted: pre-sensitization, week 0. Treatment defined: therapeutic diphenylcyclopropenone sensitization with weekly scalp DPC. At least ten counts were recorded for this clonotype. The sequence was collected from a woman in her thirties or forties with alopecia areata. Some clones in this sample may be carry-over from other donors' samples. The rearrangement links TRBV4-1 to TRBJ2-3; 10 bases map to TRBD1. Sample: whole blood, taken in connection with sensitization to the hapten diphenylcyclopropenone (DPC). The CDR3 reads CASSQGQGARKSTDTQYF. For the CDR3, the DNA is TGCGCCAGCAGCCAAGGACAGGGGGCGCGTAAGAGCACAGATACGCAGTATTTT.